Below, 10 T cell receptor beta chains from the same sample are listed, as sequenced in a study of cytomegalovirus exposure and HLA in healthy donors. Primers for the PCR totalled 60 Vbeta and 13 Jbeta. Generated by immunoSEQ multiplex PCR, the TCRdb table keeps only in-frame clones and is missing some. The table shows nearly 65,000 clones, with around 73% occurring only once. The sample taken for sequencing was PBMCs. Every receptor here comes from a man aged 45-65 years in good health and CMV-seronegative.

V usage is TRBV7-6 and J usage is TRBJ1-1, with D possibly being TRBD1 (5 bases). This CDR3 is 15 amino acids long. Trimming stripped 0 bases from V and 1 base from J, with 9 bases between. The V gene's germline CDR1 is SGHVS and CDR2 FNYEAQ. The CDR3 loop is CASSLASQENTEAFF. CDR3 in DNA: TGTGCCAGCAGCTTAGCGTCACAGGAGAACACTGAAGCTTTCTTT.

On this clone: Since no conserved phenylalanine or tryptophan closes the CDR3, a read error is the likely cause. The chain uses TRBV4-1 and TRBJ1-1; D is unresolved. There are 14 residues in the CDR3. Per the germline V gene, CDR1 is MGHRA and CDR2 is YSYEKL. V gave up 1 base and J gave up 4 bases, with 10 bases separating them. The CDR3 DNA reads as TGCGCCAGCAGCCAAGGGTACGGGTTCACTGAAGCTTTCCTT. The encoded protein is CASSQGYGFTEAFL.

The CDR3 bases are TGTGCCAGCAGCGTGGGAAGCGAGCCAGGGCGGAACACCGGGGAGCTGTTTTTT. Translation: CASSVGSEPGRNTGELFF. The V call is TRBV9, the J call TRBJ2-2; perhaps TRBD1 as D (5 bases). The germline gives CDR1 SGDLS, CDR2 YYNGEE. Trimming took off 2 bases at V and 1 base at J, with 18 bases between the two ends. CDR3 length equals 18 residues.

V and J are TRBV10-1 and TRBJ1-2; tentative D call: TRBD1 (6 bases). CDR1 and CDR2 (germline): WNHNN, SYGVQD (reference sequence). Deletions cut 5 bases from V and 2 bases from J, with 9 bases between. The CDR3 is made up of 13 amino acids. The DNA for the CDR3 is TGCGCCAGCAGTTACAGGGAAAACTATGGCTACACCTTC. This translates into CASSYRENYGYTF.

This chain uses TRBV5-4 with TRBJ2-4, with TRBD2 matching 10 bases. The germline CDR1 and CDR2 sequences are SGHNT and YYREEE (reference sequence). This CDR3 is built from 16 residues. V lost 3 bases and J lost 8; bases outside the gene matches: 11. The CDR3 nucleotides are TGTGCCAGCAGCTCAAGGAGCGGGGGGGCTTCGGACATTCAGTACTTC. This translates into CASSSRSGGASDIQYF.

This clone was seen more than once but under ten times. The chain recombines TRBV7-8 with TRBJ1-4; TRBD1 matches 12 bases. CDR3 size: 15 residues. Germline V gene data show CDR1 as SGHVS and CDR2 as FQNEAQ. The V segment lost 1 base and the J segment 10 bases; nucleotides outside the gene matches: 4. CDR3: CASSLDGTGGRKLFF. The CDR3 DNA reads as TGTGCCAGCAGCTTAGACGGGACAGGGGGCCGAAAACTGTTTTTT.

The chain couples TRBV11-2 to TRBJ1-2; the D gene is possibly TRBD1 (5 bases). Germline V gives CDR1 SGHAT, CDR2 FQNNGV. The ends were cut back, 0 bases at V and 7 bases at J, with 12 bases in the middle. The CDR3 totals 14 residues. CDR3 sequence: CASSLDRGNRGYTF. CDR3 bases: TGTGCCAGCAGCTTAGATAGGGGTAATCGTGGCTACACCTTC.

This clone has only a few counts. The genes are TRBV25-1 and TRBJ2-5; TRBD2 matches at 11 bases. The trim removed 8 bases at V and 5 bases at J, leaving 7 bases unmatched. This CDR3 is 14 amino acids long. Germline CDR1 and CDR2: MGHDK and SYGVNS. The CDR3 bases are TGTGCCAGCTCACTAGCGGGGGTTGGGGAGACCCAGTACTTC. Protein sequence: CASSLAGVGETQYF.

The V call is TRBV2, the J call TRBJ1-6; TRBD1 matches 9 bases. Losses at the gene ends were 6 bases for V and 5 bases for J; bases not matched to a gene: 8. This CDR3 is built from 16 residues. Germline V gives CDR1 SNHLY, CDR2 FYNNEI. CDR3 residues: CASSSYRTGDNSPLHF. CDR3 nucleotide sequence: TGTGCCAGCAGCTCGTACAGGACAGGGGATAATTCACCCCTCCACTTT.

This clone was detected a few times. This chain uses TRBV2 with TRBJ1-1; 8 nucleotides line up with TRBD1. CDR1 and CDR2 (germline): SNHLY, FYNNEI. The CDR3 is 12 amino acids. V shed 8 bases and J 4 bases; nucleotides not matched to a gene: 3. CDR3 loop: CASRGTGTEAFF. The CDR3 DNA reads TGTGCCAGCCGAGGGACAGGCACTGAAGCTTTCTTT.